This T cell receptor (beta chain) emerged from a study of blood T cell repertoires in COVID-19. Using immunoSEQ multiplex PCR, the repertoire was profiled, and TCRdb retains in-frame clones only, with some absent. The sample records roughly 190,000 clones, approximately 80% being singletons. The V gene's germline CDR1 is SNHLY and CDR2 FYNNEI. The germline V and J ends were trimmed by 8 bases and 3 bases, with 11 bases remaining between them. There are 13 residues in the CDR3. J is TRBJ2-1 and V is TRBV2, with a weak D call TRBD2 (5 bases). Sequenced material: peripheral blood. The clonotype comes from a woman aged 40 to 50 with COVID-19, enrolled during active disease. The CDR3: CASARGSYNEQFF. The CDR3 bases are TGTGCCAGCGCTAGAGGGAGCTACAATGAGCAGTTCTTC.